The 14 T cell receptor beta chains reported below all come from one sample, sequenced in a study of HIV-infected patients and healthy controls. Reverse transcription used around 500 ng RNA and constant-region primers for alpha and beta. Alpha and beta chain libraries were made separately by chain-specific third strand synthesis with multiplexing indices. MiXCR, run by TCRdb on the 5' RACE reads, gives a single entry per CDR3 protein. The sample consists of 17,000 or so distinct CDR3 sequences, around 5% of them appearing once. The repertoire came from unfractionated whole blood and reflected all unsorted peripheral T cells. The source material was blood. The receptor source for this set is an adult in good health.

This clonotype was observed many times. The V gene is TRBV10-3, the J gene TRBJ1-2; D gene ambiguous. The CDR3 is 15 residues long. Trimming removed 6 bases from V and 0 bases from J, with 14 bases in between. Germline loops: CDR1 ENHRY, CDR2 SYGVKD. The CDR3 bases are TGTGCCATCAGGGCGGGTGCTGAAGCTAACTATGGCTACACCTTC. Translated: CAIRAGAEANYGYTF.

The V and J genes are TRBV19 and TRBJ2-5, with D perhaps assigned TRBD1 or TRBD2 (6 bases each). Looked up from germline, CDR1 is LNHDA and CDR2 is SQIVND (reference sequence). This CDR3 region has 14 residues. V was clipped by 7 bases and J by 3 bases, with 15 bases between them. Here the CDR3 reads CASTRSGGKETQYF. CDR3 DNA sequence: TGTGCCAGTACCCGGTCCGGGGGCAAAGAGACCCAGTACTTC.

In this sample, this clonotype is medium-sized. V gene TRBV29-1 combines with J gene TRBJ2-1; tentatively, D is TRBD2 (7 bases). The CDR3 has 14 amino acids. Germline lookup yields CDR1 SQVTM and CDR2 ANQGSEA. Trimming removed 7 bases at V and 6 bases at J, with 19 bases between. The CDR3 protein is CSAPLGGLTNEQFF. CDR3 DNA: TGCAGCGCTCCCCTGGGGGGGCTCACCAATGAGCAGTTCTTC.

This clonotype was picked up many times. This chain links TRBV12-3 or TRBV12-4 with TRBJ2-7; D not resolved. Trimming shortened V by 0 bases and J by 10 bases, and 7 bases separated the two germline ends. CDR3 length: 11 residues. The CDR3 nucleotides are TGTGCCAGCAGTTTAGCAGGGCAACAGTACTTC. Protein: CASSLAGQQYF.

This clonotype was detected ten times or more. The chain links TRBV7-6 to TRBJ2-1; D possibly corresponds to TRBD1 (5 bases). The germline gives CDR1 SGHVS, CDR2 FNYEAQ. With 2 bases removed from V and 8 bases from J, the gap between germline ends came to 13 bases. The CDR3 has 14 amino acids. The CDR3, as DNA: TGTGCCAGCAGCTTAAACAGGAGAGGAGATGAGCAGTTCTTC. This gives the protein CASSLNRRGDEQFF.

This clonotype is labeled medium-sized (0.01 to 0.1%). The chain carries TRBV28 and TRBJ1-5; D possibly corresponds to TRBD1 (5 bases). CDR1 MDHEN and CDR2 SYDVKM come from the germline V gene. The ends were cut back, 6 bases at V and 2 bases at J, with 14 bases in the middle. CDR3 size: 15 residues. The CDR3 protein is CASRFRGVRNQPQHF. In DNA form, the CDR3 reads TGTGCCAGCAGATTTAGGGGTGTGCGCAATCAGCCCCAGCATTTT.

By share, this clonotype counts as medium-sized. The chain carries TRBV5-1 and TRBJ1-1; no clear D. The CDR3 is made up of 13 amino acids. V was trimmed by 5 bases and J by 1 base, leaving 9 bases between them. The germline CDR1 and CDR2 sequences are SGHRS and YFSETQ. The DNA for the CDR3 is TGCGCCAGCAGGGAGTATCAGAACACTGAAGCTTTCTTT. Its protein is CASREYQNTEAFF.

This clonotype was seen many times. This chain connects TRBV5-1 to TRBJ2-5; D is unresolved. The CDR3 extends over 15 amino acids. The germline gives CDR1 SGHRS, CDR2 YFSETQ. Deletions cut 1 base from V and 3 bases from J, with 13 bases between. CDR3 loop: CASSLNVGQEETQYF. The CDR3, as DNA: TGCGCCAGCAGCTTGAATGTCGGGCAGGAAGAGACCCAGTACTTC.

At least ten counts were recorded for this clonotype. V usage is TRBV29-1 and J usage is TRBJ2-1; 10 positions match TRBD1. The V and J ends lost 0 bases and 2 bases, in that order; junction bases with no gene match: 4. This CDR3 contains 16 residues. The germline V gene has CDR1 SQVTM and CDR2 ANQGSEA. The chain's CDR3 is CSVEDPGTGAYNEQFF. The CDR3 region has the DNA TGCAGCGTTGAAGACCCCGGGACAGGGGCCTACAATGAGCAGTTCTTC.

This clonotype showed up many times. This sequence joins TRBV18 and TRBJ1-5; TRBD1 matches at 7 bases. This CDR3 has 15 residues. Trimming took 6 bases from V and 2 from J; bases not matched to a gene: 7. Germline loops: CDR1 KGHSH, CDR2 LQKENI. The CDR3 DNA reads as TGTGCCAGCTCTGAGACAGGGTATCGCAATCAGCCCCAGCATTTT. This sequence encodes CASSETGYRNQPQHF.

This clonotype has at least ten counts. The V and J genes are TRBV5-1 and TRBJ2-3; TRBD2 matches 16 bases. The germline V gene has CDR1 SGHRS and CDR2 YFSETQ. J gave up 2 bases and V 0 bases, and 6 bases lay outside the gene matches. CDR3 length: 19 residues. The CDR3 sequence is CASSLGTGLAGGTTDTQYF. For the CDR3, the DNA is TGCGCCAGCAGCTTGGGCACGGGACTAGCGGGGGGGACCACAGATACGCAGTATTTT. Supplemented by reference TRBV5-1 and TRBJ2-3, the full variable domain reads KAGVTQTPRYLIKTRGQQVTLSCSPISGHRSVSWYQQTPGQGLQFLFEYFSETQRNKGNFPGRFSGRQFSNSRSEMNVSTLELGDSALYLCASSLGTGLAGGTTDTQYFGPGTRLTVL.

This clonotype was detected many times. The chain carries TRBV7-2 and TRBJ2-7, with TRBD1 matching 10 bases. The junction had 19 bases not matched to a gene; V was cut back by 4 bases and J by 4 bases. CDR1 is SGHTA and CDR2 is FQGNSA in the germline V gene. CDR3 length equals 19 residues. The CDR3 region has the DNA TGTGCCAGCAGCTCCGGGGGGACAGGGGAAGTCGGGGGAGGGTACGAGCAGTACTTC. Its protein product is CASSSGGTGEVGGGYEQYF. The full variable domain, completed using reference TRBV7-2 and TRBJ2-7, is GAGVSQSPSNKVTEKGKDVELRCDPISGHTALYWYRQSLGQGLEFLIYFQGNSAPDKSGLPSDRFSAERTGGSVSTLTIQRTQQEDSAVYLCASSSGGTGEVGGGYEQYFGPGTRLTVT.

In this sample, this clonotype turned up many times. The chain couples TRBV19 to TRBJ1-5; D gene unclear. Germline V gene sequence: CDR1 LNHDA, CDR2 SQIVND (reference sequence). CDR3 length: 17 amino acids. The V gene lost 7 bases and the J gene lost 4 bases, with 23 bases spanning the gap. CDR3 sequence reads: CASKPRSWGIGNQPQHF. The CDR3 coding sequence is TGTGCCAGTAAACCCAGAAGTTGGGGAATTGGGAATCAGCCCCAGCATTTT.

This clonotype was found many times. V and J are TRBV20-1 and TRBJ1-6; possible D gene TRBD1, 6 bases. Trimming took 1 base from V and 5 from J, leaving 9 bases between them. Germline V gives CDR1 DFQATT, CDR2 SNEGSKA (reference sequence). This CDR3 has 14 amino acids. CDR3 region: CSARGAGDNSPLHF. The CDR3 bases are TGCAGTGCTAGAGGGGCAGGGGATAATTCACCCCTCCACTTT.